This T cell receptor beta chain was identified in a study of chemoradiotherapy in HPV16-positive cancers. Study background: Candidate HPV-specific T-cell clones and common TCR motifs came from functional assays in a couple of HPV16-positive patients. Study findings and constraints: Non-HPV-specific T cells did not expand in tumors during treatment, whereas candidate HPV-specific clones and E7-related motifs did. For HPV16-positive patients, expanding HPV-responsive T cells associated with longer recurrence-free survival.

V was cut by 3 bases and J by 4 bases, with 9 bases left in between. The CDR3 is 13 amino acids. CDR1 and CDR2 (germline): MNHEY, SMNVEV (reference sequence). Regarding this clone: Its antigen is still unknown.

Assay used: immunoSEQ multiplex PCR; TCRdb lists only in-frame clones, some missing. Altogether under 85,000 clones are present, roughly 90% being singletons, with the ten largest covering 4% to 4.5%. Over chemoradiotherapy, repertoires were sampled more than once. The J gene is TRBJ1-1, the V gene TRBV27; a possible D gene is TRBD1 (5 bases). The clonotype originates from a human donor with HPV-associated anogenital cancer. The source was blood, collected from a patient who underwent chemoradiotherapy. This CDR3 reads CASSFAGSTEAFF. CDR3 bases: TGTGCCAGCAGTTTTGCAGGGAGCACTGAAGCTTTCTTT.